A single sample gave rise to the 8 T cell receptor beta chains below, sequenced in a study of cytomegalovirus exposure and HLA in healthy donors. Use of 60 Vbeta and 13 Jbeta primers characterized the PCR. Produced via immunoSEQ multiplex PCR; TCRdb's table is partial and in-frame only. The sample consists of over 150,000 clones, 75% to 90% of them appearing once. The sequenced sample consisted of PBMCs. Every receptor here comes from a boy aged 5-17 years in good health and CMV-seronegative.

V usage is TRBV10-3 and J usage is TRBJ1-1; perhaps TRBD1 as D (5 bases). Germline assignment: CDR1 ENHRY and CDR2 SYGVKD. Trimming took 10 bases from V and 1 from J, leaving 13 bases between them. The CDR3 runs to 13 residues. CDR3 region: CASRDRANTEAFF. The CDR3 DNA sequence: TGTGCCAGCAGAGACAGAGCGAACACTGAAGCTTTCTTT.

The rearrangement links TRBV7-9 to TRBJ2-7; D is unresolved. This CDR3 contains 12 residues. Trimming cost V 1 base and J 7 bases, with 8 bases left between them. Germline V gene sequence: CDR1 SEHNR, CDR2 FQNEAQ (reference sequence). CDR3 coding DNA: TGTGCCAGCAGCTTAGGACTGACGGAGCAGTACTTC. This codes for CASSLGLTEQYF.

CDR3 nucleotide sequence: TGTGCCAGCAGCCCCGGACTTCAAAATGAGCAGTTCTTC. It specifies CASSPGLQNEQFF. This sequence joins TRBV11-2 and TRBJ2-1; D is perhaps TRBD2 (5 bases). The length of the CDR3 is 13 residues. Trimming removed 5 bases at V and 7 bases at J, with 12 bases between. Germline CDR1 and CDR2: SGHAT and FQNNGV. The variable domain in full, with the rest retrieved from reference TRBV11-2 and TRBJ2-1, is EAGVAQSPRYKIIEKRQSVAFWCNPISGHATLYWYQQILGQGPKLLIQFQNNGVVDDSQLPKDRFSAERLKGVDSTLKIQPAKLEDSAVYLCASSPGLQNEQFFGPGTRLTVL.

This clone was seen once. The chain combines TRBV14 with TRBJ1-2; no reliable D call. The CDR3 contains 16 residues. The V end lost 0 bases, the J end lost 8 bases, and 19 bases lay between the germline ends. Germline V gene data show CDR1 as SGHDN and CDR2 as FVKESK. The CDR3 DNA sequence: TGTGCCAGCAGCCAAGATGGAGAACCCCTAAGTGGGGGCTACACCTTC. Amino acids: CASSQDGEPLSGGYTF. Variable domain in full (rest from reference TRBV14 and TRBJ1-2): EAGVTQFPSHSVIEKGQTVTLRCDPISGHDNLYWYRRVMGKEIKFLLHFVKESKQDESGMPNNRFLAERTGGTYSTLKVQPAELEDSGVYFCASSQDGEPLSGGYTFGSGTRLTVV.

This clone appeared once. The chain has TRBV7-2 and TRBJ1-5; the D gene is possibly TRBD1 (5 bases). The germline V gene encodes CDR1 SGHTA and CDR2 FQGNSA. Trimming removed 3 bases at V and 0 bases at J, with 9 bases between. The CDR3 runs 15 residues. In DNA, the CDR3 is TGTGCCAGCAGCTTGCGACAGTATAGCAATCAGCCCCAGCATTTT. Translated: CASSLRQYSNQPQHF.

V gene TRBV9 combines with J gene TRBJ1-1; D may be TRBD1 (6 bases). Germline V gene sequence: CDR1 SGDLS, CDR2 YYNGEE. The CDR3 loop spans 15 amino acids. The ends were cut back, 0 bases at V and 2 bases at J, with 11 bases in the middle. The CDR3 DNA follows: TGTGCCAGCAGCGTAGGTCCAGGGGAAAACACTGAAGCTTTCTTT. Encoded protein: CASSVGPGENTEAFF.

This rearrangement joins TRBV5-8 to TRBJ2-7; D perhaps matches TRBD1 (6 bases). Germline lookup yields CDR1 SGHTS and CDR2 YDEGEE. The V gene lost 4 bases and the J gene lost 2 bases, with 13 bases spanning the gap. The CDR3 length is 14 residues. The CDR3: CASSPRTETYEQYF. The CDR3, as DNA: TGTGCCAGCAGCCCGCGGACAGAAACCTACGAGCAGTACTTC.

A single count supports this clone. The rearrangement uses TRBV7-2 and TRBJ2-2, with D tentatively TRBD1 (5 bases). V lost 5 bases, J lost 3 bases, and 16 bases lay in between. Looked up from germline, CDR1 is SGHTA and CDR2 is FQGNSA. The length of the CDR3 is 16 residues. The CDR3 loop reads CASSPLPRAYTGELFF. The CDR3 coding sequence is TGTGCCAGCAGCCCGCTCCCCAGGGCTTACACCGGGGAGCTGTTTTTT.